The next 5 T cell receptor beta chains were all read from a single sample in a study of cytomegalovirus exposure and HLA in healthy donors (dated by TCRdb to the late 2010s). Library construction relied on the immunoSEQ multiplex PCR assay. For the multiplex PCR, a mixture combining 60 forward primers for TCR Vbeta segments and 13 reverse primers for TCR Jbeta segments was used. TCRdb re-hosts the immuneACCESS table, in-frame sequences only. Its copies lack some clones; in the studies checked, an unresolved V gene accounts for under half of them, and the cause for the rest is not known. This sample comprises more than 150,000 clones, around 81% of them detected only once. Of the sample, 2% to 2.5% is held by the ten largest clones. The source material was PBMCs. The receptors originated from a woman aged 25 to 39 in good health and CMV-seronegative.

The chain recombines TRBV18 with TRBJ1-2; TRBD1 matches 10 bases. V dropped 5 bases and J dropped 4; count of bases not matched to a gene: 13. Germline-derived CDR1 and CDR2 are KGHSH and LQKENI. The CDR3 runs 17 residues. The CDR3 DNA reads TGTGCCAGCTCATCCCCTAGCAGGGACAGGGGACCCTATGGCTACACCTTC. Translation: CASSSPSRDRGPYGYTF.

The chain is built from TRBV10-3 and TRBJ1-1; no reliable D call. The V gene's germline CDR1 is ENHRY and CDR2 SYGVKD. The V end lost 8 bases, the J end lost 1 base, and 5 bases lay between the germline ends. The CDR3 consists of 11 residues. This chain's CDR3 is CAIGGNTEAFF. The DNA for the CDR3 is TGTGCCATCGGAGGGAACACTGAAGCTTTCTTT.

The chain combines TRBV2 with TRBJ2-3; tentative D call: TRBD1 (6 bases). Germline V gives CDR1 SNHLY, CDR2 FYNNEI. Trimming cost V 6 bases and J 1 base, with 14 bases left between them. This CDR3 has 15 residues. The CDR3 nucleotides read TGTGCCAGCAGCCTGGACAGTCCAGGCACAGATACGCAGTATTTT. Translation gives CASSLDSPGTDTQYF.

A single count supports this clone. The V call is TRBV6-5, the J call TRBJ2-2; D not resolved. CDR3 length: 13 residues. V lost 5 bases to trimming and J lost 4 bases, with 8 bases between them. Germline values: CDR1 MNHEY, CDR2 SVGAGI. CDR3 in amino acids: CASSRTVTGELFF. The DNA for the CDR3 is TGTGCCAGCAGTCGCACGGTCACCGGGGAGCTGTTTTTT.

Comments on this clone: The missing conserved phenylalanine or tryptophan at the end of this CDR3 makes a read error likely. The limits of the CDR3 on the DNA are not certain, so only TCRdb's listed CDR3 is given. CDR3: CASSQAGQQPLLSTSRS. The chain recombines TRBV4-3 with TRBJ2-7; TRBD1 reflects the table's D call only, with no check against the DNA. Termini included, the CDR3 measures 17 amino acids. CDR1 LGHNA and CDR2 YSLEER come from the germline V gene.